Listed here are 24 T cell receptor beta chains from one sample, sequenced in a study of tumor and adjacent non-tumor tissue in lung cancer. TCRbeta libraries were built with three rounds of nested PCR, modified from ARM-PCR. TCRdb fed the multiplex PCR reads into MiXCR, producing one record per CDR3 protein. The repertoire consists of more than 60,000 distinct CDR3 sequences, with roughly 73% occurring once and the leading ten covering approximately 12%. No cell sorting was done before RNA was extracted from the tissue. The source material was lung tumor tissue. Source of these receptors: a woman between 45 and 65 years old with non-small cell lung cancer.

In regard to this clonotype: No conserved phenylalanine or tryptophan is present at the end of the CDR3, so a read error is the likely explanation. The chain joins TRBV29-1 to TRBJ2-7; D ambiguous. With 3 bases removed from V and 0 bases from J, the gap between germline ends came to 12 bases. Per germline, CDR1 SQVTM and CDR2 ANQGSEA. CDR3 length: 14 amino acids. CDR3: CSVEGRYSSYEQYI. The CDR3 bases are TGCAGCGTTGAGGGCCGATACAGCTCCTACGAGCAGTACATC.

For this clonotype: At one end the junction does not follow the germline gene, possibly because of a read error. The rearrangement joins TRBV5-4 to TRBJ2-1; no definite D call. The germline V gene encodes CDR1 SGHNT and CDR2 YYREEE (reference sequence). The CDR3 sequence is 13 residues long. This CDR3 is CASSSPVGIEQFF. The CDR3 DNA follows: TGTGCCAGTAGCTCTCCAGTGGGCATTGAGCAGTTCTTC.

A note on this clonotype: A junction end diverges from the germline sequence, so it may reflect a read error. This chain uses TRBV5-4 with TRBJ2-1, with a tentative D call TRBD2 (5 bases). The CDR3 is 15 residues long. Germline V gene lookup returns CDR1 SGHNT and CDR2 YYREEE (reference sequence). The CDR3 bases are TGTACCAGCAGCTTTTCTAGCACCCGAAGAAATGAGCAGTTGTTC. Translating it yields CTSSFSSTRRNEQLF.

With respect to this clonotype: A junction boundary mismatches the germline segment, possibly from a read error. This sequence joins TRBV12-3 or TRBV12-4 and TRBJ1-5; D gene uncertain. The CDR3 runs to 14 residues. The CDR3 is CASSLGAGNQPQHF. In DNA, the CDR3 is TGTGCCAGCAGTTTAGGGGCTGGCAATCAACCCCAGCATTTT.

A word on this clonotype: One end of the junction varies from germline; a read error may be responsible. The V and J genes are TRBV11-2 and TRBJ1-4, with no clear D. Germline V gene sequence: CDR1 SGHAT, CDR2 FQNNGV. The CDR3 is made up of 14 amino acids. This chain's CDR3 is CACSLSWINEKLFF. The DNA for the CDR3 is TGTGCCTGCAGCTTATCATGGATTAATGAAAAACTGTTTTTT.

As concerns this clonotype: A read error may account for a junction end that differs from germline. The chain has TRBV6-2 or TRBV6-3 and TRBJ2-7, with 7 positions matching TRBD1. The CDR3 consists of 14 residues. Germline CDR1 is MNHEY and CDR2 is SVGEGT. The CDR3 bases are TGCGCCAGCACCACAGGGGCCTTAGTAGGAGAGCAGTACTTC. Residues: CASTTGALVGEQYF.

The V and J genes are TRBV11-2 and TRBJ1-1; D not certain. This CDR3 is built from 14 residues. CDR1 and CDR2 (germline): SGHAT, FQNNGV. With 6 bases removed from V and 5 bases from J, the gap between germline ends came to 16 bases. Here the CDR3 reads CASSLLILGTEAFF. The CDR3 region has the DNA TGTGCCAGCAGTTTACTAATACTGGGAACTGAAGCTTTCTTT.

The rearrangement links TRBV6-1 to TRBJ2-4; 7 bases fit TRBD1. The CDR3 extends over 18 amino acids. Germline CDR1 and CDR2: MNHNS and SASEGT. V was clipped by 9 bases and J by 3 bases; unmatched bases: 20. This chain's CDR3 is CASSWPRTGDHVKNIQYF. The CDR3 DNA reads TGTGCCAGTAGTTGGCCAAGGACAGGAGATCATGTCAAAAACATTCAGTACTTC.

This clonotype was observed a single time. CDR3 nucleotides: TGCAGTGCTAGAAATCCCCCCCCTAGCGGGAGCGGGGACGAGCAGTACTTC. The encoded protein is CSARNPPPSGSGDEQYF. V usage is TRBV20-1 and J usage is TRBJ2-7; TRBD2 matches 10 bases. This CDR3 region has 17 residues. Germline V gives CDR1 DFQATT, CDR2 SNEGSKA (reference sequence). V lost 2 bases and J lost 5; bases outside the gene matches: 15.

The chain has TRBV6-5 and TRBJ2-7, with 10 bases that match TRBD1. This CDR3 is 13 amino acids long. Germline V gene data show CDR1 as MNHEY and CDR2 as SVGAGI. The CDR3 spells CARRRDRGHEQYF. The DNA for the CDR3 is TGTGCGAGAAGGCGGGACAGGGGCCACGAGCAGTACTTC.

About this clonotype itself: Relative to the germline gene, one junction end is altered; a read error may explain this. The chain employs TRBV6-5 and TRBJ2-7; maybe TRBD1 (6 bases). The CDR3 is made up of 15 amino acids. From germline, CDR1 is MNHEY and CDR2 SVGAGI. The CDR3 DNA reads TGTGTCAGCAGACCCCCTCGGACAGCGTCCTACGACCAGTACTTC. It encodes CVSRPPRTASYDQYF.

Note on this clonotype: Relative to the germline gene, one junction end is altered; a read error may explain this. The V and J genes are TRBV12-3 or TRBV12-4 and TRBJ2-2, with no clear D. The CDR3 is made up of 12 amino acids. In DNA, the CDR3 is TGCGCCAGCAGCCTCGACACCGGGGAGCTGTTTTTT. This sequence encodes CASSLDTGELFF.

Note on this clonotype: Sequence at one end of the junction differs from germline and may be a read error. This chain connects TRBV29-1 to TRBJ2-3; 9 bases map to TRBD2. Germline loops: CDR1 SQVTM, CDR2 ANQGSEA. The CDR3 sequence is 13 residues long. The CDR3 DNA follows: TGCAGCGTTGAGGTTGCGGGAGGGCCTACGGAGTATTTT. Translation: CSVEVAGGPTEYF.

To note about this clonotype: Relative to the germline gene, one junction end is altered; a read error may explain this. V usage is TRBV10-3 and J usage is TRBJ1-2, with D unclear. The CDR3 runs 13 residues. Germline CDR1 and CDR2: ENHRY and SYGVKD. In nucleotides, the CDR3 is TGTGCCATCAGTGAGCCTTATAACTACGGCTACACCTTC. Residues: CAISEPYNYGYTF.

This clonotype was counted once. Germline and junction disagree at one end, which may indicate a read error. This chain uses TRBV4-1 with TRBJ2-7, with TRBD2 identical over 7 bases. The germline V gene has CDR1 MGHRA and CDR2 YSYEKL. CDR3 length: 14 residues. The CDR3 loop is CASSQDRGDYEQYF. The CDR3 coding sequence is TGCGCCAGCAGCCAGGACCGGGGGGACTACGAGCAATACTTC.

As to this clonotype: This may arise from a read error, as a much more abundant clone is one base away. The genes are TRBV4-1 and TRBJ1-1; D may be TRBD1 (5 bases). CDR3 length: 14 residues. Germline CDR1 is MGHRA and CDR2 is YSYEKL. The CDR3 bases are TGCGCCAGCTCCCGGGACCTAGGGAACACTGAAGTTTTCTTT. Translating it yields CASSRDLGNTEVFF.

A word on this clonotype: An end of the junction does not agree with germline; a read error may underlie this. The gene calls are TRBV5-1 and TRBJ2-7; 11 bases align to TRBD1. Germline loops: CDR1 SGHRS, CDR2 YFSETQ. The CDR3 has 15 amino acids. Here the CDR3 reads CASSPGQGVAYEHYF. The CDR3 DNA is TGCGCCAGCAGCCCGGGACAGGGGGTTGCCTACGAGCACTACTTC.

Worth noting for this clonotype: No conserved phenylalanine or tryptophan ends this CDR3, so it is likely a read error. This rearrangement joins TRBV6-5 to TRBJ1-4; D is unclear. V lost 7 bases, J lost 5 bases, and 11 bases lay in between. This CDR3 spans 13 amino acids. Germline V gene sequence: CDR1 MNHEY, CDR2 SVGAGI. The DNA for the CDR3 is TGTGCCAGCACCCGCACCGGGAATGAAAAACTGTTTTCT. Translating it yields CASTRTGNEKLFS.

For this clonotype: This may stem from a read error, because a much larger clone lies one nucleotide away. The chain joins TRBV5-1 to TRBJ2-2; a weak D match, TRBD2 (6 bases). Germline CDR1 SGHRS, CDR2 YFSETQ. The CDR3 contains 14 residues. Trimming took off 7 bases at V and 3 bases at J, with 13 bases between the two ends. CDR3 bases: TGCGCCAGCCGTGAAACGGGGGACACCGGGGAGCTGTTTTTT. Translated: CASRETGDTGELFF. The full variable domain, completed using reference TRBV5-1 and TRBJ2-2, is KAGVTQTPRYLIKTRGQQVTLSCSPISGHRSVSWYQQTPGQGLQFLFEYFSETQRNKGNFPGRFSGRQFSNSRSEMNVSTLELGDSALYLCASRETGDTGELFFGEGSRLTVL.

Many counts were recorded for this clonotype. This rearrangement joins TRBV20-1 to TRBJ2-3; D tentatively reads TRBD1 or TRBD2 (6 bases each). Trimming removed 4 bases at V and 3 bases at J, with 14 bases between. The CDR3 runs to 14 residues. Germline values: CDR1 DFQATT, CDR2 SNEGSKA (reference sequence). The CDR3 loop reads CSATVGGRTDTQYF. As DNA, the CDR3 is TGCAGTGCTACGGTCGGGGGCCGGACAGATACGCAGTATTTT.

This clonotype was detected only once. A read error may be the cause here, since a much bigger clone is one base away. V gene TRBV20-1 combines with J gene TRBJ2-1, with D perhaps matching TRBD2 (5 bases). Between the trimmed V and J ends, which lost 3 bases and 10 bases, there was a span of 13 bases. Germline loops: CDR1 DFQATT, CDR2 SNEGSKA (reference sequence). This CDR3 region has 12 residues. In nucleotides, the CDR3 is TGCAGTGCTAGTGGGCCGGGGAAAGAGCAGTTCTTC. This gives the protein CSASGPGKEQFF.

About this clonotype: This CDR3 is missing its conserved last phenylalanine or tryptophan, likely due to a read error. The rearrangement joins TRBV7-8 to TRBJ2-5; the match to TRBD2 covers 8 bases. The CDR3 loop spans 17 amino acids. Germline assignment: CDR1 SGHVS and CDR2 FQNEAQ. CDR3 sequence (DNA): TGTGCCAGCAGATTAGACCGGACGGGAGGGTCAGAAGAGACCCAGTACTTA. Its translation is CASRLDRTGGSEETQYL.

This rearrangement joins TRBV11-2 to TRBJ2-3; D possibly corresponds to TRBD1 (6 bases). Germline CDR1 is SGHAT and CDR2 is FQNNGV. Trimming left V 0 bases short and J 15 bases short, with 16 bases between. The CDR3 spans 13 residues. In DNA, the CDR3 is TGTGCCAGCAGCTTAGACAGGGGAGATGCACAATATTTT. Protein: CASSLDRGDAQYF.

This clonotype was observed a handful of times. J is TRBJ2-5 and V is TRBV20-1; D is unresolved. Germline V gene data show CDR1 as DFQATT and CDR2 as SNEGSKA (reference sequence). The CDR3 has 12 amino acids. The V and J ends lost 6 bases and 6 bases respectively, with 14 bases between them. CDR3 residues: CSAVTDGQTQYF. The CDR3 DNA sequence: TGCAGTGCCGTAACAGATGGGCAGACCCAGTACTTC.